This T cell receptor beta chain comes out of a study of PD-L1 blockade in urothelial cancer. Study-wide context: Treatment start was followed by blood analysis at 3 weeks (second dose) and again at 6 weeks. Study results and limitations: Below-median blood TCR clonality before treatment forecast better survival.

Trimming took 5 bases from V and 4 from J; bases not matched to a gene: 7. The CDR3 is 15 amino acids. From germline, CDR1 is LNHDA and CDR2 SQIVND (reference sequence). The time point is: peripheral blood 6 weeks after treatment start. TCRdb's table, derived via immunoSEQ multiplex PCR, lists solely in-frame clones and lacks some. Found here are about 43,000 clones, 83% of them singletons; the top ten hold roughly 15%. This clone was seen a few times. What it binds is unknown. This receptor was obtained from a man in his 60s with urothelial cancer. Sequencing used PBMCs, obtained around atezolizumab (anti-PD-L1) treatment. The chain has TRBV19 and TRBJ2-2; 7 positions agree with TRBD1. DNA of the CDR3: TGTGCCAGTAGTCCCCGGGACAGTTCCACCGGGGAGCTGTTTTTT. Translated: CASSPRDSSTGELFF.